These T cell receptor beta chains were read from a single sample in a study of chemoradiotherapy in HPV16-positive cancers. Repertoires were generated with immunoSEQ multiplex PCR, while TCRdb's copy carries only in-frame clones and drops some. The data show 7,500 to 8,500 clones, with less than 75% seen just once and about 32% held by the top ten. This specimen was collected from a patient who underwent chemoradiotherapy. These receptors all stem from a human donor with HPV-associated anogenital cancer. Each CDR3 is given with its conserved first and last residue. The D gene is left open where the match is weak. Not all rows give a size; the values are once, few, many and, for expanded clones, a class.

v_call	clone_size	j_call	d_call	cdr3_nt	cdr3_aa
TRBV7-3	-	TRBJ2-1	TRBD2	TGTGCCAGCAGCGCGTCGGGACTAGCCCACAATGAGCAGTTCTTC	CASSASGLAHNEQFF
TRBV5-1	few	TRBJ2-2	-	TGCGCCAGCAGCTTGCGGCCGAGGGGATCCGCCGGGGAGCTGTTTTTT	CASSLRPRGSAGELFF
TRBV6-4	few	TRBJ1-5	-	TGTGCCAGCAGTAGGTCAGGCTTGGAAAGCAATCAGCCCCAGCATTTT	CASSRSGLESNQPQHF
TRBV7-2	-	TRBJ1-5	-	TGTGCCAGCAGCTTAGGTTTCCCTTTAGGGCCCCAGCATTTT	CASSLGFPLGPQHF
TRBV19	once	TRBJ2-3	-	TGTGCCAGTAGTATCCCAACAATGGGATCAGATACGCAGTATTTT	CASSIPTMGSDTQYF
TRBV25-1	-	TRBJ1-2	-	TGTGCCACCGCCACAGTTAACTATGGCTACACCTTC	CATATVNYGYTF
TRBV27	once	TRBJ1-1	-	TGTGCCAGCAGTTTATTTGCACTAATGAACACTGAAGCTTTCTTT	CASSLFALMNTEAFF
TRBV6-6	-	TRBJ2-1	TRBD1	TGTGCCAGTAGGACCCGCACAGGGGCCTACAATGAGCAGTTCTTC	CASRTRTGAYNEQFF
TRBV9	-	TRBJ1-4	TRBD1	TGTGCCAGCAGCGTAGTCGGGACAGGGGGTGAAAAACTGTTTTTT	CASSVVGTGGEKLFF
TRBV4-1	-	TRBJ2-1	-	TGCGCCAGCAGCCAAGAGGGAATACAGGTTCCCTACAATGAGCAGTTCTTC	CASSQEGIQVPYNEQFF
TRBV2	-	TRBJ2-1	-	TGTGCCAGCAGTGCAAATGAGCAGTTCTTC	CASSANEQFF
TRBV30	few	TRBJ1-3	-	TGTGCCTGGAGTGTACGTGGACCGCGCCTTGGAAACACCATATATTTT	CAWSVRGPRLGNTIYF
TRBV7-9	-	TRBJ1-2	TRBD1	TGTGCCAGCAGCTTAAGGGCCGGGGGGACAGCTAACTATGGCTACACCTTC	CASSLRAGGTANYGYTF
TRBV19	-	TRBJ2-5	-	TGTGCCAGTAGCAAAAGGGGGGCGGACCAAGAGACCCAGTACTTC	CASSKRGADQETQYF
TRBV27	-	TRBJ1-2	-	TGTGCCAGCAGTCCCGGGTGGGGCAGTAACTATGGCTACACCTTC	CASSPGWGSNYGYTF
TRBV19	-	TRBJ1-1	-	TGTGCCAGTAGTCCAGCGGGGCTGAACACTGAAGCTTTCTTT	CASSPAGLNTEAFF